Following are 24 T cell receptor beta chains from one sample sequenced in a study of CD8 T cell repertoires and HIV-1 epitope variants. Only in-frame clones appear in the TCRdb table, and some are missing; sequencing was by immunoSEQ multiplex PCR. The sample shows about 4,800 clones, 65% to 70% of them seen only once. What these receptors recognize is not known. Material for sequencing was cultured CD8+ T cells derived from PBMCs. The source of these receptors is a male donor with HIV.

The V and J genes are TRBV9 and TRBJ2-5; no reliable D call. The germline gives CDR1 SGDLS, CDR2 YYNGEE. Trimming left V 4 bases short and J 1 base short, with 14 bases between. The CDR3 loop spans 15 amino acids. CDR3 coding DNA: TGTGCCAGCAGCACCAGTGGCGTAACCCAAGAGACCCAGTACTTC. It translates to CASSTSGVTQETQYF.

The chain combines TRBV27 with TRBJ2-5, with D maybe TRBD2 (6 bases). Germline-derived CDR1 and CDR2 are MNHEY and SMNVEV (reference sequence). The length of the CDR3 is 15 residues. The V gene lost 2 bases and the J gene lost 4 bases, with 14 bases spanning the gap. This CDR3 reads CASSLGGQGGETQYF. Written as DNA, the CDR3 is TGTGCCAGCAGTTTAGGAGGGCAGGGCGGAGAGACCCAGTACTTC.

The chain has TRBV5-6 and TRBJ2-7; the D gene is possibly TRBD2 (7 bases). With 7 bases removed from V and 2 bases from J, the gap between germline ends came to 16 bases. The CDR3 runs to 14 residues. Per the germline V gene, CDR1 is SGHDT and CDR2 is YYEEEE. CDR3 residues: CASGGGGATYEQYF. The DNA for the CDR3 is TGTGCCAGCGGCGGGGGCGGAGCCACCTACGAGCAGTACTTC.

The chain carries TRBV6-5 and TRBJ2-2; D possibly matches TRBD1 or TRBD2 (5 bases each). Germline loops: CDR1 MNHEY, CDR2 SVGAGI. With 6 bases removed from V and 4 bases from J, the gap between germline ends came to 9 bases. The CDR3 is 13 amino acids. The CDR3 DNA sequence: TGTGCCAGCAGCCGGGACGTCACCGGGGAGCTGTTTTTT. It codes for CASSRDVTGELFF.

J is TRBJ1-1 and V is TRBV7-6; D gene uncertain. CDR3 length: 12 amino acids. The V end was cut by 5 bases, the J end by 5 bases, with 9 bases between. The germline V gene encodes CDR1 SGHVS and CDR2 FNYEAQ. CDR3 residues: CASSSAGTEAFF. DNA of the CDR3: TGTGCCAGCAGCAGCGCCGGGACTGAAGCTTTCTTT.

The chain has TRBV2 and TRBJ2-1, with 9 bases lining up with TRBD2. Germline CDR1 is SNHLY and CDR2 is FYNNEI. V shed 11 bases and J 1 base; nucleotides not matched to a gene: 3. The CDR3 is made up of 13 amino acids. CDR3 in DNA: TGTGCCGGAAGCGGGAGGTCCTACAATGAGCAGTTCTTC. It codes for CAGSGRSYNEQFF.

The chain couples TRBV15 to TRBJ2-5; TRBD2 matches at 9 bases. CDR3 length: 15 amino acids. V dropped 0 bases and J dropped 5; count of bases not matched to a gene: 4. Germline assignment: CDR1 LNHNV and CDR2 YYDKDF (reference sequence). CDR3 amino acids: CATSRDRLAGETQYF. CDR3 nucleotides: TGTGCCACCAGCAGAGATAGGCTAGCGGGGGAGACCCAGTACTTC.

The V call is TRBV18, the J call TRBJ1-5; 10 nucleotides agree with TRBD1. J lost 7 bases, V lost 2 bases, and 5 bases had no gene match. The CDR3 sequence is 15 residues long. CDR1 and CDR2 (germline): KGHSH, LQKENI. CDR3 sequence: CASSPTTGGGQPQHF. The CDR3 DNA follows: TGTGCCAGCTCACCAACGACAGGGGGCGGCCAGCCCCAGCATTTT. Supplemented by reference TRBV18 and TRBJ1-5, the full variable domain reads NAGVMQNPRHLVRRRGQEARLRCSPMKGHSHVYWYRQLPEEGLKFMVYLQKENIIDESGMPKERFSAEFPKEGPSILRIQQVVRGDSAAYFCASSPTTGGGQPQHFGDGTRLSIL.

This clone has just a few counts. The chain combines TRBV5-1 with TRBJ1-4; 9 bases agree with TRBD1. In germline, CDR1 is SGHRS, CDR2 YFSETQ. CDR3 length: 15 amino acids. V was pared by 3 bases and J by 4 bases, with 4 bases of the junction left unmatched. The CDR3, as DNA: TGCGCCAGCAGCTCCTGGACAGGGGATAATGAAAAACTGTTTTTT. Its translation: CASSSWTGDNEKLFF.

The rearrangement uses TRBV6-5 and TRBJ2-5, with 11 nucleotides matching TRBD2. Germline V gives CDR1 MNHEY, CDR2 SVGAGI. J gave up 1 base and V 0 bases, and 1 base lay outside the gene matches. This CDR3 region has 16 residues. DNA of the CDR3: TGTGCCAGCAGTTACTCCGGGACTAGCGGCCAAGAGACCCAGTACTTC. Translated: CASSYSGTSGQETQYF.

This clone has just a few counts. The chain is built from TRBV5-4 and TRBJ1-1, with D hard to call. In germline, CDR1 is SGHNT, CDR2 YYREEE (reference sequence). This CDR3 is built from 14 residues. Trimming shortened V by 2 bases and J by 1 base, and 9 bases separated the two germline ends. The CDR3 sequence is CASSFMEQNTEAFF. CDR3 DNA: TGTGCCAGCAGCTTTATGGAACAGAACACTGAAGCTTTCTTT.

This clone was counted between two and nine times. This chain connects TRBV5-4 to TRBJ2-7; D is possibly TRBD1 (5 bases). Germline V gives CDR1 SGHNT, CDR2 YYREEE (reference sequence). CDR3 length: 14 amino acids. Trimming left V 0 bases short and J 3 bases short, with 10 bases between. CDR3 nucleotides: TGTGCCAGCAGCTTGGGAGACAGCAACTACGAGCAGTACTTC. This translates into CASSLGDSNYEQYF.

The J gene is TRBJ2-5, the V gene TRBV7-8; 10 positions match TRBD2. The DNA matches TRBJ2-7 better at its end, which makes the J call doubtful. The CDR3 has 16 residues. Germline V CDR1 and CDR2: SGHVS, FQNEAQ. This chain's CDR3 is CASSPLPAGGPYEQYF. The CDR3 DNA follows: TGTGCCAGCAGTCCCCTTCCAGCGGGAGGGCCTTACGAGCAGTACTTC.

V and J are TRBV9 and TRBJ2-3; 9 positions agree with TRBD1. Trimming at V came to 2 bases and at J to 5 bases, leaving 15 bases not matched to a gene. CDR1 is SGDLS and CDR2 is YYNGEE in the germline V gene. This CDR3 region has 18 residues. CDR3 DNA: TGTGCCAGCAGCGTTTCAGCCGGGACAGGGACCGAAAGAGATACGCAGTATTTT. It translates to CASSVSAGTGTERDTQYF.

This chain connects TRBV28 to TRBJ2-3; TRBD2 might be the D (6 bases). Between the trimmed V and J ends, which lost 11 bases and 7 bases, there was a span of 13 bases. Per the germline V gene, CDR1 is MDHEN and CDR2 is SYDVKM. This CDR3 has 11 amino acids. The CDR3 DNA follows: TGTGCCTACAGGCGGGGAAATACGCAGTATTTT. Protein: CAYRRGNTQYF.

The genes are TRBV18 and TRBJ1-1; no clear D gene. Trimming took 3 bases from V and 3 from J, leaving 17 bases between them. Germline assignment: CDR1 KGHSH and CDR2 LQKENI. There are 16 residues in the CDR3. The CDR3: CASSPGARAWDTEAFF. CDR3 DNA: TGTGCCAGCTCACCCGGCGCTCGGGCTTGGGACACTGAAGCTTTCTTT.

V is TRBV13 and J is TRBJ1-3; maybe TRBD1 (5 bases). V was shortened by 5 bases and J by 0 bases, with 17 bases between the two germline ends. The germline gives CDR1 PRHDT, CDR2 FYEKMQ (reference sequence). This CDR3 has 17 residues. The CDR3 loop is CASSGGFGASSGNTIYF. The CDR3 DNA follows: TGTGCCAGCAGCGGTGGATTTGGGGCTAGCTCTGGAAACACCATATATTTT.

This sequence joins TRBV25-1 and TRBJ1-1; unclear D gene. CDR3 size: 16 residues. Trimming took off 0 bases at V and 0 bases at J, with 11 bases between the two ends. Germline CDR1 reads MGHDK; CDR2 reads SYGVNS. As DNA, the CDR3 is TGTGCCAGCAGTGAATACGGTGCCCCCATGAACACTGAAGCTTTCTTT. This encodes CASSEYGAPMNTEAFF.

This chain joins TRBV7-9 and TRBJ1-2; D perhaps matches TRBD1 (5 bases). Looked up from germline, CDR1 is SEHNR and CDR2 is FQNEAQ (reference sequence). Trimming pared 7 bases from V and 3 bases from J, leaving 18 bases between. CDR3 length: 15 amino acids. The CDR3 nucleotides read TGTGCCAGCATAACCTACCAGCAGGGATACTATGGCTACACCTTC. Translated: CASITYQQGYYGYTF.

The chain has TRBV27 and TRBJ2-2; 12 positions agree with TRBD1. Germline V gene sequence: CDR1 MNHEY, CDR2 SMNVEV (reference sequence). The CDR3 contains 15 residues. Trimming at V came to 6 bases and at J to 7 bases, leaving 6 bases not matched to a gene. This chain's CDR3 is CASRTGQGAIGELFF. The CDR3, as DNA: TGTGCCAGCAGGACGGGACAGGGGGCGATCGGGGAGCTGTTTTTT.

The rearrangement links TRBV6-1 to TRBJ2-3; D not certain. Trimming stripped 5 bases from V and 1 base from J, with 10 bases between. Germline V gene data show CDR1 as MNHNS and CDR2 as SASEGT. This CDR3 has 14 residues. The CDR3 protein is CASSRLSGTDTQYF. The CDR3 DNA reads as TGTGCCAGCAGTCGGCTGTCGGGCACAGATACGCAGTATTTT.

The sample holds a few counts of this clone. V and J are TRBV2 and TRBJ1-1; a weak D match, TRBD1 (5 bases). The CDR3 loop spans 12 amino acids. Between the trimmed V and J ends, which lost 6 bases and 1 base, there was a span of 6 bases. Germline-derived CDR1 and CDR2 are SNHLY and FYNNEI. CDR3 DNA: TGTGCCAGCAGCCAGGGGAACACTGAAGCTTTCTTT. Protein sequence: CASSQGNTEAFF.

CDR3: CAIKSDGNTEAFF. The CDR3 DNA follows: TGTGCCATCAAATCGGACGGGAACACTGAAGCTTTCTTT. This chain links TRBV10-3 with TRBJ1-1, with D unresolved. The CDR3 has 13 amino acids. CDR1 and CDR2 (germline): ENHRY, SYGVKD. With 7 bases removed from V and 1 base from J, the gap between germline ends came to 10 bases.

This rearrangement joins TRBV5-4 to TRBJ2-2; TRBD1 is a possible D gene (6 bases). Per the germline V gene, CDR1 is SGHNT and CDR2 is YYREEE (reference sequence). The CDR3 is 15 amino acids. Trimming cost V 4 bases and J 4 bases, with 14 bases left between them. This CDR3 is CASSTPTGSTGELFF. CDR3 nucleotide sequence: TGTGCCAGCAGCACGCCGACAGGTTCCACCGGGGAGCTGTTTTTT.